The present TCR beta chain was sequenced within a study of monozygotic twins with inflammatory bowel disease. TCRdb re-called the 5' RACE reads and shows each CDR3 protein once, DNA omitted. This sample contains 350,000 to 550,000 distinct CDR3 sequences. The clonotype was recovered from a human donor with ulcerative colitis or Crohn's disease, or a healthy co-twin of an affected twin (not recorded which). Sequencing was done on a sample of blood.

Here the CDR3 reads CSASEIPAQPQHF. This sequence joins TRBV20-1 and TRBJ1-5. The germline CDR1 and CDR2 sequences are DFQATT and SNEGSKA (reference sequence). The CDR3 extends over 13 amino acids.